This T cell receptor (beta chain) was documented in a study of blood T cell repertoires in COVID-19. Measured with immunoSEQ multiplex PCR; TCRdb has only the in-frame clones, and not every one. The table lists 25,000 to 35,000 clones, more than 85% of them singletons. The sequence came from a woman in her 70s with COVID-19, enrolled during active disease. Source material: peripheral blood.

The CDR3 coding sequence is TGTGCCAGCAGTGAATCTCGGCCTAGCGGGATTTCGTGGCAGTACTTC. Translation gives CASSESRPSGISWQYF. This chain uses TRBV6-1 with TRBJ2-7; TRBD2 aligns across 9 bases. The CDR3 has 16 residues. CDR1 is MNHNS and CDR2 is SASEGT in the germline V gene. V was pared by 2 bases and J by 9 bases, with 14 bases of the junction left unmatched.